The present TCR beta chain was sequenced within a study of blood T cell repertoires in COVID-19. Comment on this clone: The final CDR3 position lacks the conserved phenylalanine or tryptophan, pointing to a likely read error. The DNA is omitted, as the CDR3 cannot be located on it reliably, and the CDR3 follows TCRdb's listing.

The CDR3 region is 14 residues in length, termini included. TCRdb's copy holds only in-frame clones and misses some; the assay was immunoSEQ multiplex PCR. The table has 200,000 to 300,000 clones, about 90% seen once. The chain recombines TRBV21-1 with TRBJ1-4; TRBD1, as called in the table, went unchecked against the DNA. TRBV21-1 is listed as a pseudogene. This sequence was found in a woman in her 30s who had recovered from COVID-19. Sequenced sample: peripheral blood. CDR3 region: CASSKAEQSRTGVQ.